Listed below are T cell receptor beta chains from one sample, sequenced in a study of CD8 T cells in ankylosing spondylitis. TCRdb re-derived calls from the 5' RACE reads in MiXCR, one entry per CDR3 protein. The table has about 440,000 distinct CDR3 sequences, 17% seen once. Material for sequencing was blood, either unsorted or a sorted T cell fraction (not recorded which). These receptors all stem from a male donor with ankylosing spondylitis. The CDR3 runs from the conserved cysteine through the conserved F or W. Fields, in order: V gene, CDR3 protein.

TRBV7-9	CASSSSPRGTYEQYF
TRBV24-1	CATSSPGQPQHF
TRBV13	CASSLGTSEFYEQYF
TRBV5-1	CASSSGGISTGELFF
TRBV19	CASSMPTGAATNEKLFF
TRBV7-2	CASSQRQGVSPLHF
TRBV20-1	CSTGGGTSGPGGTDTQYF
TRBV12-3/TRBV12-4	CASSRRGAGANVLTF
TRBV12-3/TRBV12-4	CASSRGGGLYTF
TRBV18	CASSLNRDHNEQFF
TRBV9	CASSLGQGAVNTEAFF
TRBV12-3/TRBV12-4	CASSSLPGLAGVREQYF
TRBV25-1	CASTTTESNEKLFF
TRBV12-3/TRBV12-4	CASSPSLLNSYEQYF
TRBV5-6	CASSLERGRRGTEAFF
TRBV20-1	CSARDRRQGFYNEQFF
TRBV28	CASSFALGGPNSPLHF
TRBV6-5	CASSSSRGRDEQYF
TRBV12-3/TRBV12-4	CASSPAGVSYEQYF
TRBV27	CASNPGQSSTDTQYF
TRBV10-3	CASGSDSYNEQFF
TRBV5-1	CASSFSGTANEKLFF
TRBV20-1	CSARDGSGSADTQYF